In its sample, the clone carrying this T cell receptor (beta chain) was seen a few times. The donors, healthy Caucasians from Russia, were aged roughly 6 to 95. Alongside a J-beta primer mix, a sample-barcoded 5' primer served in a second PCR lasting roughly 7 to 12 cycles. MiXCR, applied by TCRdb to the 5' RACE reads, yields one record per CDR3 protein. The data contain about 1.4 million distinct CDR3 sequences, approximately 60% of them singletons. The record originates from a study of blood T cells in healthy people across ages. Trimming took off 3 bases at V and 6 bases at J, with 11 bases between the two ends. The CDR3 consists of 13 residues. CDR1 is KGHSH, CDR2 LQKENI, per germline.

The chain uses TRBV18 and TRBJ1-1; D call uncertain. This TCR came from a young man in good health. Input material: blood. The CDR3 DNA reads TGTGCCAGCTCACCTGAAGGCGACGCTGAAGCTTTCTTT. Translation gives CASSPEGDAEAFF. Full variable domain (missing parts from reference TRBV18 and TRBJ1-1): NAGVMQNPRHLVRRRGQEARLRCSPMKGHSHVYWYRQLPEEGLKFMVYLQKENIIDESGMPKERFSAEFPKEGPSILRIQQVVRGDSAAYFCASSPEGDAEAFFGQGTRLTVV.